A selection of T cell receptor beta chains follows, all from one sample in a study of blood T cell repertoires in COVID-19. TCRdb keeps only in-frame clones here, not all; method: immunoSEQ multiplex PCR. The repertoire has roughly 130,000 clones, 70% to 85% of them found once; the top ten carry less than 20%. The specimen was peripheral blood. These receptors came from a woman in her forties or fifties with acute or convalescent COVID-19. Both conserved end residues are part of each CDR3. Fields, in order: V gene, J gene, D gene, clone size, CDR3 protein, CDR3 DNA. A D gene is named only where the DNA matches it firmly. Size values are once, few and many counts, or a class for expanded clones, and some rows have none.

v_gene: TRBV5-1; j_gene: TRBJ1-1; d_gene: TRBD1; abundance: -; CDR3aa: CASSFTGTGGSEAFF; CDR3nt: TGCGCCAGCAGCTTCACCGGGACAGGGGGCTCTGAAGCTTTCTTT
v_gene: TRBV3-1/TRBV3-2; j_gene: TRBJ1-2; d_gene: TRBD1; abundance: -; CDR3aa: CASSPRTGRPPHYGYTF; CDR3nt: TGTGCCAGCAGCCCACGGACAGGGCGCCCCCCCCACTATGGCTACACCTTC
v_gene: TRBV9; j_gene: TRBJ1-1; d_gene: TRBD1; abundance: -; CDR3aa: CASSPTGGVQMNTEAFF; CDR3nt: TGTGCCAGCAGCCCCACAGGGGGCGTACAAATGAACACTGAAGCTTTCTTT
v_gene: TRBV5-1; j_gene: TRBJ1-4; d_gene: TRBD1; abundance: -; CDR3aa: CASSTDRGGEKLFF; CDR3nt: TGCGCCAGCAGCACGGACAGGGGCGGTGAAAAACTGTTTTTT
v_gene: TRBV5-8; j_gene: TRBJ2-6; d_gene: -; abundance: -; CDR3aa: CASSLEDRAGANVLTF; CDR3nt: TGTGCCAGCAGCTTGGAAGACAGAGCTGGGGCCAACGTCCTGACTTTC
v_gene: TRBV6-5; j_gene: TRBJ1-1; d_gene: -; abundance: -; CDR3aa: CASFGGRNTEAFF; CDR3nt: TGTGCCAGCTTCGGTGGGAGGAACACTGAAGCTTTCTTT
v_gene: TRBV20-1; j_gene: TRBJ1-3; d_gene: TRBD1; abundance: -; CDR3aa: CSASALQGAGNTIYF; CDR3nt: TGCAGTGCTAGTGCCCTACAGGGGGCTGGAAACACCATATATTTT
v_gene: TRBV10-3; j_gene: TRBJ1-6; d_gene: TRBD1; abundance: -; CDR3aa: CAISESTGNYNSPLHF; CDR3nt: TGTGCCATCAGTGAGTCGACAGGGAACTATAATTCACCCCTCCACTTT
v_gene: TRBV5-5; j_gene: TRBJ1-2; d_gene: -; abundance: -; CDR3aa: CASSSELDSNYGYTF; CDR3nt: TGTGCCAGCAGCTCAGAACTAGATTCTAACTATGGCTACACCTTC
v_gene: TRBV6-5; j_gene: TRBJ1-4; d_gene: TRBD1; abundance: -; CDR3aa: CASSTPQGANEKLFF; CDR3nt: TGTGCCAGCAGCACTCCGCAGGGGGCGAATGAAAAACTGTTTTTT
v_gene: TRBV5-1; j_gene: TRBJ1-4; d_gene: -; abundance: once; CDR3aa: CASSVTGLEGEKLFF; CDR3nt: TGCGCCAGCAGCGTGACAGGACTTGAAGGCGAAAAACTGTTTTTT
v_gene: TRBV28; j_gene: TRBJ1-2; d_gene: -; abundance: -; CDR3aa: CASSLTLRTHQDGYTF; CDR3nt: TGTGCCAGCAGTTTAACGCTAAGGACACATCAGGATGGCTACACCTTC
v_gene: TRBV10-1; j_gene: TRBJ1-1; d_gene: -; abundance: -; CDR3aa: CASSPTLTARGTEAFF; CDR3nt: TGCGCCAGCAGCCCCACTCTTACAGCCCGAGGGACTGAAGCTTTCTTT
v_gene: TRBV10-3; j_gene: TRBJ1-1; d_gene: TRBD1; abundance: once; CDR3aa: CAITGGTEAFF; CDR3nt: TGTGCCATCACAGGGGGCACTGAAGCTTTCTTT
v_gene: TRBV7-2; j_gene: TRBJ1-6; d_gene: TRBD1; abundance: -; CDR3aa: CASSYKGASNSPLHF; CDR3nt: TGTGCCAGCAGTTACAAGGGGGCGAGTAATTCACCCCTCCACTTT
v_gene: TRBV24-1; j_gene: TRBJ2-3; d_gene: -; abundance: -; CDR3aa: CATSDVRDTLTDTQYF; CDR3nt: TGTGCCACCAGTGACGTCCGGGACACCCTCACAGATACGCAGTATTTT
v_gene: TRBV9; j_gene: TRBJ1-3; d_gene: TRBD1; abundance: -; CDR3aa: CASSETSGTGFTGNTIYF; CDR3nt: TGTGCCAGCAGCGAGACCTCCGGGACAGGGTTTACTGGAAACACCATATATTTT
v_gene: TRBV29-1; j_gene: TRBJ1-1; d_gene: -; abundance: -; CDR3aa: CSVGIRAGTEAFF; CDR3nt: TGCAGCGTTGGAATCAGGGCTGGCACTGAAGCTTTCTTT
v_gene: TRBV10-1; j_gene: TRBJ2-1; d_gene: -; abundance: -; CDR3aa: CASSEHRSSYNEQFF; CDR3nt: TGCGCCAGCAGTGAGCACAGGAGCTCCTACAATGAGCAGTTCTTC
v_gene: TRBV24-1; j_gene: TRBJ2-1; d_gene: -; abundance: -; CDR3aa: CATSDPWRGGYNEQFF; CDR3nt: TGTGCCACCAGTGATCCGTGGAGGGGGGGATACAATGAGCAGTTCTTC
v_gene: TRBV5-1; j_gene: TRBJ1-1; d_gene: TRBD1; abundance: once; CDR3aa: CASSLDGTGGADTEAFF; CDR3nt: TGCGCCAGCAGCTTGGACGGGACAGGGGGCGCGGACACTGAAGCTTTCTTT
v_gene: TRBV14; j_gene: TRBJ1-6; d_gene: -; abundance: -; CDR3aa: CASSPTGGTTPLHF; CDR3nt: TGTGCCAGCAGCCCGACAGGTGGGACTACACCCCTCCACTTT
v_gene: TRBV7-3; j_gene: TRBJ2-3; d_gene: -; abundance: -; CDR3aa: CASSPGVTTDTQYF; CDR3nt: TGTGCCAGCAGCCCAGGGGTCACCACAGATACGCAGTATTTT
v_gene: TRBV27; j_gene: TRBJ1-6; d_gene: -; abundance: -; CDR3aa: CASSQGHNSPLHF; CDR3nt: TGTGCCAGCAGTCAAGGACACAATTCACCCCTCCACTTT